This T cell receptor (beta chain) was sequenced in a study of shared clonotypes between healthy human individuals. General observations from the study: Clonotypes that were shared across a few donors made up around 5% of naive CD4 clonotypes.

About this clone itself: Its antigen is still unknown.

The length of the CDR3 is 16 residues. Clones were read by immunoSEQ multiplex PCR, and TCRdb kept only the in-frame ones, dropping some. This sample has some 660,000 clones; around three quarters occur once, and the top ten carry around 1.8%. The chain recombines TRBV1 with TRBJ2-2. TRBV1 corresponds to a pseudogene. Source material: memory CD4+ T cells sorted from blood. Subset noted: CD45RA-negative fraction. This sequence originates from a woman younger than 45 in good health. In nucleotides, the CDR3 is TGCACCCCAAACCGGGGACGGGGTCGTAGCACCGGGGAGCTGTTTTTT. Translation gives CTPNRGRGRSTGELFF.